Reported below is one T cell receptor beta chain. The sample has other DNA sequences that encode this CDR3 too. This sample is drawn from a study of shared clonotypes between healthy human individuals. The V gene lost 2 bases and the J gene lost 0 bases, with 9 bases spanning the gap. The CDR3 contains 15 residues. Germline loops: CDR1 SGHRS, CDR2 YFSETQ. Once extracted for a subset, genomic DNA was divided evenly among several immunoSEQ plates. TCRdb keeps only in-frame clones here, not all; method: immunoSEQ multiplex PCR. There are millions of clones in the sample; 95% occur only once, and 0.1% to 0.15% lies in the top ten.

The rearrangement links TRBV5-1 to TRBJ2-1; the D call may be TRBD1 or TRBD2 (5 bases each). The specimen sequenced was naive CD4+ T cells sorted from blood. This sample's subset: CD45RA+ positively selected. This clonotype was obtained from a man aged 18 to 29 in good health. For the CDR3, the DNA is TGCGCCAGCAGCTTAGGGACCGGCTCCTACAATGAGCAGTTCTTC. It is translated as CASSLGTGSYNEQFF.